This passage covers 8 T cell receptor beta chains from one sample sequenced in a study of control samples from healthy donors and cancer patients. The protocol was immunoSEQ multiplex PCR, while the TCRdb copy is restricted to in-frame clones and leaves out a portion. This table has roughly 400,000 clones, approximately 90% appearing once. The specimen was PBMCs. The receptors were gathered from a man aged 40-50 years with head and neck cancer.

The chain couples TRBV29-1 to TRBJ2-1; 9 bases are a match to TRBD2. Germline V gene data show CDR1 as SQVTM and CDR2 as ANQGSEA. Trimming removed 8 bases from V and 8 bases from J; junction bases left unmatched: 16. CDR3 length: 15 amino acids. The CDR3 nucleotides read TGCAGCCTAAGGTCGGGCGGGAGGGCGGTGCATGAGCAGTTCTTC. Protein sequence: CSLRSGGRAVHEQFF.

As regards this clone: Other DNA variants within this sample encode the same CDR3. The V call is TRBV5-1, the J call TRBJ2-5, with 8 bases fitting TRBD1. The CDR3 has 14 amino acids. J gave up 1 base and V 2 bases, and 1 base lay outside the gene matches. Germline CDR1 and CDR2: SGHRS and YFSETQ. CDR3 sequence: CASSLTGGQETQYF. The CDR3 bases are TGCGCCAGCAGCTTAACAGGGGGCCAAGAGACCCAGTACTTC. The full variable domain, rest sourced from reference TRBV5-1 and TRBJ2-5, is KAGVTQTPRYLIKTRGQQVTLSCSPISGHRSVSWYQQTPGQGLQFLFEYFSETQRNKGNFPGRFSGRQFSNSRSEMNVSTLELGDSALYLCASSLTGGQETQYFGPGTRLLVL.

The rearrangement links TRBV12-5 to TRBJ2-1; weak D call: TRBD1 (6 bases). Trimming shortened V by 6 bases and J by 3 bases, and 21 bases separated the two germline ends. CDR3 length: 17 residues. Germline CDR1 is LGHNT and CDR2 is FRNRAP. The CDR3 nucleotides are TGTGCTAGTGGCGATTCCCTTAACAGGGCCCACTACAATGAGCAGTTCTTC. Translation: CASGDSLNRAHYNEQFF.

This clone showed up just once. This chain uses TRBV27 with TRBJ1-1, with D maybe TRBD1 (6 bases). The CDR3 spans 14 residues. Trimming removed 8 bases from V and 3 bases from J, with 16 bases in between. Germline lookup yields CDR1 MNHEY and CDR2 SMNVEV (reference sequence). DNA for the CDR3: TGTGCCAGCTCGAAAGGGGGGGCCTACACTGAAGCTTTCTTT. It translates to CASSKGGAYTEAFF.

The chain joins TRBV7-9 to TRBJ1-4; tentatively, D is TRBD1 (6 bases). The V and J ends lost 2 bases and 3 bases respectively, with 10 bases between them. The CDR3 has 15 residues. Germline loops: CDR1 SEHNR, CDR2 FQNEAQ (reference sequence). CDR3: CASSLRGAANEKLFF. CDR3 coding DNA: TGTGCCAGCAGCTTAAGGGGGGCTGCTAATGAAAAACTGTTTTTT.

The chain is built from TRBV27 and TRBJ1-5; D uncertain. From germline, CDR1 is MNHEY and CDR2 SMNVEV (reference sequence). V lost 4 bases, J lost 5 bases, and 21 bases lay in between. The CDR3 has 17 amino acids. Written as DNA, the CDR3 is TGTGCCAGCAGTTCGGCGTGGAGGGATGGTTTCGATCAGCCCCAGCATTTT. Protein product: CASSSAWRDGFDQPQHF.

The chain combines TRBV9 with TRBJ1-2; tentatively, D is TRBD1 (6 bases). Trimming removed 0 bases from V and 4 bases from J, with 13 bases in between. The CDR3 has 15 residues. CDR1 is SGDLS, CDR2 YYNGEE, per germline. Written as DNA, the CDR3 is TGTGCCAGCAGCGTAGGTTCAGGGGCAGGCTATGGCTACACCTTC. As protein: CASSVGSGAGYGYTF.

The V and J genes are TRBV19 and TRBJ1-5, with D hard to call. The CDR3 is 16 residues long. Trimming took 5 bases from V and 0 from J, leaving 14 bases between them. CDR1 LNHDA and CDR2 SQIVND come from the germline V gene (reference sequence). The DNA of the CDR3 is TGTGCCAGTAGTCGATCAGCCTATTATAGCAATCAGCCCCAGCATTTT. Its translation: CASSRSAYYSNQPQHF.